A single sample is the source of the 5 T cell receptor beta chains below, sequenced in a study of blood T cell repertoires in COVID-19. Sequencing was performed with immunoSEQ multiplex PCR; in TCRdb, only in-frame clones are kept and a portion is missing. Among 140,000 to 150,000 clones listed, roughly 87% were seen once. Material: peripheral blood. Receptor source: a human donor in a cohort sampled during active COVID-19.

This clone was counted a single time. The V gene is TRBV7-3, the J gene TRBJ2-3, with 7 bases fitting TRBD1. In germline, CDR1 is SGHTA, CDR2 FQGTGA. The CDR3 length is 20 residues. With V trimmed by 4 bases and J by 0 bases, 19 bases remained unmatched. The CDR3 DNA reads as TGTGCCAGCAGCTCCCCGACAGGGCGTAACCCTCGGACTAGCACAGATACGCAGTATTTT. Translated, it gives CASSSPTGRNPRTSTDTQYF.

This clone was seen only once. The chain couples TRBV5-1 to TRBJ2-1; the D gene is possibly TRBD2 (5 bases). Trimming pared 4 bases from V and 3 bases from J, leaving 11 bases between. The CDR3 has 14 residues. The germline V gene has CDR1 SGHRS and CDR2 YFSETQ. CDR3 amino acids: CASSVTSLYNEQFF. The CDR3 DNA sequence: TGCGCCAGCAGCGTCACTAGTCTCTACAATGAGCAGTTCTTC.

The V call is TRBV18, the J call TRBJ2-1; 9 bases match TRBD2. The CDR3 length is 15 residues. Germline loops: CDR1 KGHSH, CDR2 LQKENI. V trimming: 4 bases; J trimming: 5 bases; junction bases outside the gene matches: 6. Written as DNA, the CDR3 is TGTGCCAGCTCACGGGGAATAGCGGGGGACAATGAGCAGTTCTTC. Protein product: CASSRGIAGDNEQFF. Together with reference TRBV18 and TRBJ2-1, the CDR3 gives the full variable domain: NAGVMQNPRHLVRRRGQEARLRCSPMKGHSHVYWYRQLPEEGLKFMVYLQKENIIDESGMPKERFSAEFPKEGPSILRIQQVVRGDSAAYFCASSRGIAGDNEQFFGPGTRLTVL.

The rearrangement links TRBV4-3 to TRBJ2-5, with D tentatively TRBD2 (6 bases). In germline, CDR1 is LGHNA, CDR2 YSLEER. Trimming cost V 0 bases and J 7 bases, with 21 bases left between them. CDR3 length equals 17 residues. The CDR3 bases are TGCGCCAGCAGCCAAGATGAAACCGGGACTCGACGCGGGACCCAGTACTTC. Its translation is CASSQDETGTRRGTQYF.

CDR3 DNA sequence: TGTGCCAGCAGGGCGGGACAGGGGGGCTATGGCTACACCTTC. It translates to CASRAGQGGYGYTF. The rearrangement joins TRBV6-6 to TRBJ1-2, with 11 bases fitting TRBD1. This CDR3 is built from 14 residues. The V gene end was trimmed by 6 bases and the J gene end by 4 bases; junction bases not matched to a gene: 4. Germline V gives CDR1 MNHNY, CDR2 SVGAGI (reference sequence).